Listed here are 22 T cell receptor beta chains from one sample, sequenced in a study of CD8+ T cells in alopecia areata. This sample's treatment: oral pan-JAK inhibitor, 5-10 mg twice daily. RNA extraction was followed by reverse transcription into cDNA, which acted as the sequencing template. Profiling relied on immunoSEQ multiplex PCR, and the TCRdb table lists in-frame clones only, not all of them. The table shows 90,000 to 150,000 clones, with more than 45% occurring only once. This specimen consisted of CD4+ T cells sorted from blood, obtained at week 4, from a patient treated with tofacitinib. These TCRs come from a human donor with alopecia areata.

This clone was counted a few times. The chain couples TRBV7-9 to TRBJ1-5; 7 positions match TRBD1. The CDR3 runs 15 residues. Losses at the gene ends were 1 base for V and 9 bases for J; bases not matched to a gene: 9. The germline V gene encodes CDR1 SEHNR and CDR2 FQNEAQ (reference sequence). The CDR3 region has the DNA TGTGCCAGCAGCTTAGGAGGGCAGGGGGAGCTGCCCCAGCATTTT. Amino acids: CASSLGGQGELPQHF.

The J gene is TRBJ2-3, the V gene TRBV29-1, with D possibly TRBD2 on 5 matching bases. Between the trimmed V and J ends, which lost 4 bases and 3 bases, there was a span of 17 bases. This CDR3 has 15 residues. Looked up from germline, CDR1 is SQVTM and CDR2 is ANQGSEA. In DNA, the CDR3 is TGCAGCGTTGTCTTTCTAGCCGCTATAACAGATACGCAGTATTTT. Its protein is CSVVFLAAITDTQYF.

The V gene is TRBV30, the J gene TRBJ1-2; D is possibly TRBD1 (5 bases). The CDR3 runs 14 residues. The germline V gene encodes CDR1 GTSNPN and CDR2 SVGIG (reference sequence). The germline V and J ends were trimmed by 3 bases and 3 bases, with 14 bases remaining between them. The CDR3 DNA reads TGTGCCTGGAGCCGACACAGGTCCGACTATGGCTACACCTTC. The encoded protein is CAWSRHRSDYGYTF.

The chain's CDR3 is CASSLAGGGTDEQFF. CDR3 nucleotides: TGTGCCAGCAGTTTAGCGGGGGGAGGTACGGATGAGCAGTTCTTC. The chain combines TRBV2 with TRBJ2-1; 10 bases are shared with TRBD2. This CDR3 region has 15 residues. J gave up 8 bases and V 5 bases, and 9 bases lay outside the gene matches. Germline loops: CDR1 SNHLY, CDR2 FYNNEI.

The chain links TRBV7-3 to TRBJ2-3; tentative D call: TRBD2 (6 bases). Germline lookup yields CDR1 SGHTA and CDR2 FQGTGA. This CDR3 spans 14 amino acids. The V end lost 5 bases, the J end lost 1 base, and 10 bases lay between the germline ends. The CDR3, as DNA: TGTGCCAGCAGCGCGGGACTCCGCACAGATACGCAGTATTTT. Amino acid sequence: CASSAGLRTDTQYF.

This sequence joins TRBV29-1 and TRBJ2-7; D ambiguous. With 1 base removed from V and 3 bases from J, the gap between germline ends came to 10 bases. CDR1 is SQVTM and CDR2 is ANQGSEA in the germline V gene. The CDR3 loop spans 13 amino acids. The CDR3 spells CSVEGGLFYEQYF. For the CDR3, the DNA is TGCAGCGTTGAAGGGGGTCTCTTCTACGAGCAGTACTTC.

CDR3 region: CASSPPPPGVAFF. DNA of the CDR3: TGTGCCAGCAGCCCACCCCCCCCGGGAGTGGCGTTCTTC. The genes are TRBV7-8 and TRBJ2-1; tentative D call: TRBD2 (6 bases). CDR1 is SGHVS and CDR2 is FQNEAQ in the germline V gene. The CDR3 is 13 amino acids. V lost 5 bases, J lost 15 bases, and 20 bases lay in between.

The chain carries TRBV7-9 and TRBJ2-5; D is uncertain. The CDR3 consists of 15 residues. The V end lost 2 bases, the J end lost 1 base, and 11 bases lay between the germline ends. CDR1 is SEHNR and CDR2 is FQNEAQ in the germline V gene (reference sequence). The CDR3: CASSLFLELQETQYF. In DNA form, the CDR3 reads TGTGCCAGCAGCTTATTCCTAGAACTCCAAGAGACCCAGTACTTC.

This clone came up a few times. The CDR3 DNA is TGTGCCAGCAGCCAGCGACTAGCGGGAGGGGGCGATGAGCAGTTCTTC. Residues: CASSQRLAGGGDEQFF. This rearrangement joins TRBV16 to TRBJ2-1, with 14 bases fitting TRBD2. The CDR3 is 16 amino acids. V lost 3 bases to trimming and J lost 8 bases; unmatched junction nucleotides: 6. CDR1 and CDR2 (germline): KGHSY, FQNENV.

This chain joins TRBV5-6 and TRBJ2-3; 15 nucleotides match TRBD2. V shed 3 bases, J shed 4 bases, and the junction held 9 bases outside the gene matches. Germline-derived CDR1 and CDR2 are SGHDT and YYEEEE. The CDR3 is 18 amino acids. The CDR3 protein is CASSYGLAGGLGPDTQYF. The CDR3 DNA reads as TGTGCCAGCAGCTATGGACTAGCGGGGGGGCTTGGGCCAGATACGCAGTATTTT.

On this clone: The same CDR3 also results from other DNA sequences found in this sample. The V call is TRBV7-9, the J call TRBJ1-6; a possible D gene is TRBD1 (6 bases). The V end lost 3 bases, the J end lost 0 bases, and 6 bases lay between the germline ends. CDR3 size: 15 residues. Germline CDR1 SEHNR, CDR2 FQNEAQ (reference sequence). The DNA for the CDR3 is TGTGCCAGCAGCTTGGACAGCTCCTATAATTCACCCCTCCACTTT. This translates into CASSLDSSYNSPLHF.

The chain has TRBV29-1 and TRBJ2-7; either TRBD1 or TRBD2 may supply D (5 bases each). The CDR3 is made up of 15 amino acids. Trimming removed 6 bases from V and 1 base from J, with 19 bases in between. The germline V gene has CDR1 SQVTM and CDR2 ANQGSEA. The CDR3 is CSVLNRRDGSYEQYF. CDR3 sequence (DNA): TGCAGCGTCCTCAACCGCCGGGACGGATCCTACGAGCAGTACTTC.

This clone was detected a few times. This rearrangement joins TRBV19 to TRBJ2-7; maybe TRBD1 (6 bases). Germline V gene sequence: CDR1 LNHDA, CDR2 SQIVND (reference sequence). With 4 bases removed from V and 3 bases from J, the gap between germline ends came to 10 bases. The CDR3 sequence is 13 residues long. This CDR3 is CASSTLQGYEQYF. CDR3 in DNA: TGTGCCAGTAGTACCTTACAGGGCTACGAGCAGTACTTC.

This clone has just a few counts. The chain has TRBV29-1 and TRBJ1-1; TRBD1 agrees at 7 bases. The CDR3 spans 14 residues. Germline CDR1 SQVTM, CDR2 ANQGSEA. With 4 bases clipped from V and 7 bases from J, the junction kept 12 bases outside the gene matches. CDR3 sequence (DNA): TGCAGCGTTGTCCCTGACAGGGCGGTAGGTGAAGCTTTCTTT. Translating it yields CSVVPDRAVGEAFF.

CDR3 sequence reads: CSAGGRYGYTF. The CDR3 nucleotides read TGCAGCGCTGGAGGGCGGTATGGCTACACCTTC. The V gene is TRBV29-1, the J gene TRBJ1-2, with no clear D. The CDR3 consists of 11 residues. V was trimmed by 7 bases and J by 5 bases, leaving 11 bases between them. Germline-derived CDR1 and CDR2 are SQVTM and ANQGSEA.

V usage is TRBV27 and J usage is TRBJ2-7, with 9 bases fitting TRBD1. CDR3 size: 15 residues. CDR1 and CDR2 from the germline V gene are MNHEY and SMNVEV (reference sequence). J lost 1 base, V lost 5 bases, and 6 bases had no gene match. The chain's CDR3 is CASSRTGVLSYEQYF. In DNA form, the CDR3 reads TGTGCCAGCAGTCGGACAGGGGTTTTGTCCTACGAGCAGTACTTC.

This sequence joins TRBV29-1 and TRBJ2-3; D is possibly TRBD1 (5 bases). There are 14 residues in the CDR3. V gave up 2 bases and J gave up 4 bases, with 13 bases separating them. The germline CDR1 and CDR2 sequences are SQVTM and ANQGSEA. The DNA for the CDR3 is TGCAGCGTTGAATTAGGGAAGGGGTCAGATACGCAGTATTTT. It yields the protein CSVELGKGSDTQYF.

This clone appeared a few times. DNA of the CDR3: TGTGCCAGCAGGGGACAGGGCGCGAACACCGGGGAGCTGTTTTTT. It codes for CASRGQGANTGELFF. The chain uses TRBV2 and TRBJ2-2, with 9 bases aligning to TRBD1. V trimming: 6 bases; J trimming: 0 bases; junction bases outside the gene matches: 2. From germline, CDR1 is SNHLY and CDR2 FYNNEI. The CDR3 has 15 residues.

The V call is TRBV5-1, the J call TRBJ2-5; 8 nucleotides agree with TRBD1. The germline V gene has CDR1 SGHRS and CDR2 YFSETQ. Germline trimming cut 0 bases from V and 5 bases from J; bases unmatched to any gene: 9. The CDR3 is made up of 16 amino acids. The CDR3 is CASSLEVAGGLETQYF. The CDR3 nucleotides are TGCGCCAGCAGCTTGGAAGTCGCAGGGGGCTTGGAGACCCAGTACTTC.

The V gene is TRBV6-1, the J gene TRBJ1-2; D is ambiguous. Germline CDR1 reads MNHNS; CDR2 reads SASEGT. This CDR3 spans 12 amino acids. The V gene lost 5 bases and the J gene lost 8 bases, with 12 bases spanning the gap. This CDR3 is CASSHDGRGYTF. In nucleotides, the CDR3 is TGTGCCAGCAGTCACGACGGACGAGGCTACACCTTC.

This chain joins TRBV2 and TRBJ2-7, with a possible D match to TRBD1 (6 bases). The germline V gene has CDR1 SNHLY and CDR2 FYNNEI. This CDR3 is built from 12 residues. V lost 2 bases and J 5 bases, leaving 7 bases between the germline ends. The DNA for the CDR3 is TGTGCCAGCAGTGAATGGGGGCACGAGCAGTACTTC. Amino acids: CASSEWGHEQYF.

The chain recombines TRBV30 with TRBJ2-7, with D tentatively TRBD1 or TRBD2 (7 bases each). Trimming took off 3 bases at V and 5 bases at J, with 17 bases between the two ends. CDR1 is GTSNPN, CDR2 SVGIG, per germline (reference sequence). The CDR3 is made up of 14 amino acids. As DNA, the CDR3 is TGTGCCTGGAGAGTAGAAGGGAGGGGGCACGAGCAGTACTTC. Translation gives CAWRVEGRGHEQYF.